The 2 T cell receptor beta chains below all came from one sample that was sequenced in a study of cytomegalovirus exposure and HLA in healthy donors. PCR primers comprised 60 Vbeta and 13 Jbeta primers. Using immunoSEQ multiplex PCR, the repertoire was profiled, and TCRdb retains in-frame clones only, with some absent. The sample lists more than 140,000 clones; 75% were seen once. Sequenced input: PBMCs. The receptors derive from a man aged 40-49 years in good health and CMV-seronegative.

This chain connects TRBV5-4 to TRBJ1-4; D not certain. V dropped 4 bases and J dropped 3 bases, with 13 bases sitting between them. CDR3 length: 15 amino acids. The germline CDR1 and CDR2 sequences are SGHNT and YYREEE (reference sequence). CDR3 bases: TGTGCCAGCAGCGCGGGAGTGTTGGCTAATGAAAAACTGTTTTTT. Translating it yields CASSAGVLANEKLFF.

The chain carries TRBV28 and TRBJ1-6; a weak D match, TRBD1 (5 bases). The CDR3 spans 14 residues. With 6 bases removed from V and 3 bases from J, the gap between germline ends came to 9 bases. CDR1 is MDHEN and CDR2 is SYDVKM in the germline V gene. CDR3 DNA: TGTGCCAGCAGCTCCGGACACTATAATTCACCCCTCCACTTT. Its protein product is CASSSGHYNSPLHF.